This TCR beta chain comes out of a study of T cells in Graves' hyperthyroidism and ophthalmopathy. Across the whole study: Sampling of peripheral blood happened at initial diagnosis, prior to any treatment.

Subjects with ophthalmopathy showed a Clinical Activity Score no lower than 3, a NOSPECS grade no lower than 4, and a duration shorter than 3 months. Clinical symptoms, serum thyroxine and TRAb, thyroid ultrasound and orbital computed tomography together formed the diagnostic basis. Amplified TCR beta CDR3 regions derived from RNA transcripts. The HTBI primer set drove a first-round RT-PCR of the TCR CDR3. MiXCR, applied by TCRdb to the multiplex PCR reads, yields one record per CDR3 protein. Among 300,000 to 400,000 distinct CDR3 sequences listed, around a sixth were seen once. This clonotype was detected ten times or more. The junction departs from the called germline gene at one end, perhaps through a read error. The CDR3 loop spans 13 amino acids. Germline CDR1 is MNHEY and CDR2 is SMNVEV (reference sequence).

The sequence was collected from a man younger than 35 with Graves' ophthalmopathy. V is TRBV27 and J is TRBJ1-1; D is undetermined. The sequenced sample was blood. CDR3 amino acids: CASSLSENTEAFF. The DNA for the CDR3 is TGTGCCAGCAGCTTATCGGAGAACACTGAAGCTTTCTTT.